This T cell receptor (beta chain) is drawn from a study of blood T cells in healthy people across ages. Primed by a sample-barcoded 5' primer and a J-beta primer mix, a second PCR proceeded for about 7 to 11 cycles. A template-switch adaptor with 12 random nucleotides tagged each cDNA molecule. TCRdb analysed the 5' RACE reads with MiXCR anew, one entry per CDR3 protein. The sample yields hundreds of thousands of distinct CDR3 sequences, around 52% seen once. There are 14 residues in the CDR3. V was trimmed by 6 bases and J by 4 bases, leaving 10 bases between them. The receptor's source is a woman over 75 in good health. The sequencing sample was made of blood. The chain couples TRBV12-3 or TRBV12-4 to TRBJ1-6; D perhaps matches TRBD1 (5 bases). DNA for the CDR3: TGTGCCAGCAGCCACACAGGTTATAATTCACCCCTCCACTTT. Translated, it gives CASSHTGYNSPLHF.